This TCR beta chain was obtained from a study of patients and donors after allogeneic stem cell transplantation. Looked up from germline, CDR1 is MDHEN and CDR2 is SYDVKM. The CDR3 is 16 residues long. Losses at the gene ends were 8 bases for V and 0 bases for J; bases not matched to a gene: 11. Using its own MiXCR run on the RT-PCR reads, TCRdb lists one record per CDR3 protein. This sample carries roughly 40,000 distinct CDR3 sequences, under 35% of them seen once, and the ten largest clones take roughly 78%. This sequence was found in a human donor who was either an allogeneic HSCT recipient or a stem cell or donor lymphocyte infusion donor (not recorded which). It is not recorded whose cells these are; they may come from a transplant donor. The gene calls are TRBV28 and TRBJ2-3; 7 bases align to TRBD1. Sequences were obtained from blood, either unsorted or a sorted T cell fraction (not recorded which). CDR3 DNA sequence: TGTGCCAGCCAACCGGGCTGGGGACAGAGCACAGATACGCAGTATTTT. Protein: CASQPGWGQSTDTQYF.